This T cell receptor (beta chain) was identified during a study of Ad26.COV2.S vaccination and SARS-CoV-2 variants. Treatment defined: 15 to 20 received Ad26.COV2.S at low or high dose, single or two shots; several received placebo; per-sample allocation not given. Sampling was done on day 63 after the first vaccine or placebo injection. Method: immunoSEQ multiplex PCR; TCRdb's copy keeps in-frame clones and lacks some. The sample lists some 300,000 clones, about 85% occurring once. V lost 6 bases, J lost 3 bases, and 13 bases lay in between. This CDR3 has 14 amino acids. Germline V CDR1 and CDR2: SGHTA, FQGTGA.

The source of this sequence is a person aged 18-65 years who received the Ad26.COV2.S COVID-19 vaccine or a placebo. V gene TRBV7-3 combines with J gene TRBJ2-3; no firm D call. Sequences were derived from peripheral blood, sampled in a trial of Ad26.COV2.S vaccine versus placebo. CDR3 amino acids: CASSGDGGTDTQYF. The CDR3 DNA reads TGTGCCAGCAGTGGGGATGGCGGAACAGATACGCAGTATTTT.